The rows below give T cell receptor beta chains drawn from one sample of a study of T-cell memory formation after mild COVID-19. TCRdb reprocessed the 5' RACE reads with MiXCR, giving one entry per CDR3 protein. The sample gives about 170,000 distinct CDR3 sequences, over 10% of which show up once; 3% to 4% is in the top ten. Input material: PBMCs or a T cell subset sorted from them (not recorded which). Receptors originate from a man between 18 and 29 years old who had mild COVID-19 (a few samples of this study predate the infection). Cell type and time point are not known. CDR3s include the opening cysteine and the closing phenylalanine or tryptophan. A D gene is named only where the DNA matches it firmly. Part of the rows lack a size; the others show once, few, many or a class for expanded clones.

>TRBD1|.|TRBJ1-1|TRBV19
TGTGCCATCGCGGACAGGATGAACACTGAAGCTTTCTTT
CAIADRMNTEAFF
>.|.|TRBJ1-4|TRBV5-1
TGCGCCAGCAGCTTGGTACCAACTAATGAAAAACTGTTTTTT
CASSLVPTNEKLFF
>.|.|TRBJ2-3|TRBV27
TGTGCCAGCAGTTTACAACAGGGTAGTACAGATACGCAGTATTTT
CASSLQQGSTDTQYF
>.|few|TRBJ2-6|TRBV20-1
TGCAGTGCTAGAGTCGGGGGTGCTGGGGCCAACGTCCTGACTTTC
CSARVGGAGANVLTF
>.|many|TRBJ1-1|TRBV12-3/TRBV12-4
TGTGCCAGCAGTTTAGGCCCCAGGGTGTCTATGGCTCGGAACACTGAAGCTTTCTTT
CASSLGPRVSMARNTEAFF
>TRBD1|.|TRBJ2-1|TRBV10-3
TGTGCCATCAGTGATCCTGGGGACAGGGGGTTCAATGAGCAGTTCTTC
CAISDPGDRGFNEQFF
>.|few|TRBJ1-4|TRBV15
TGTGCCACCAGCAGAAACGCTGGGGTTGAAAAACTGTTTTTT
CATSRNAGVEKLFF
>.|.|TRBJ1-1|TRBV5-1
TGCGCCAGCAGCATCAGGGACATTGGCACTGAAGCTTTCTTT
CASSIRDIGTEAFF
>.|.|TRBJ2-5|TRBV6-2/TRBV6-3
TGTGCCAGCAGTGCCCGTGACGGAGAGACCCAGTACTTC
CASSARDGETQYF
>.|.|TRBJ2-7|TRBV25-1
TGTGCCAGCAGTGGTGTGACCTACGAGCAGTACTTC
CASSGVTYEQYF
>.|few|TRBJ2-2|TRBV7-2
TGTGCCAGCAGCTCGACTAGACTCACCGGGGAGCTGTTTTTT
CASSSTRLTGELFF
>.|many|TRBJ1-1|TRBV7-2
TGTGCCAGCAGCTTACAGTATTGGAACACTGAAGCTTTCTTT
CASSLQYWNTEAFF
>.|few|TRBJ2-2|TRBV7-2
TGTGCCAGCATCTTGACCCCGAGGGGCGGGGAGCTGTTTTTT
CASILTPRGGELFF
>.|.|TRBJ1-5|TRBV4-1
TGCGCCAGCAGCCAAGAAACCCGCTCGAGGGGCAATCAGCCCCAGCATTTT
CASSQETRSRGNQPQHF
>TRBD1|.|TRBJ2-7|TRBV20-1
TGCAGTGCTAGATGGGACAGCTACGAGCAGTACTTC
CSARWDSYEQYF
>.|.|TRBJ2-1|TRBV9
TGTGCCAGCAGCGTAAGGCCGAACTACAATGAGCAGTTCTTC
CASSVRPNYNEQFF
>.|few|TRBJ1-5|TRBV20-1
TGCAGCGCTAGCGTGTCGTTCAATCAGCCCCAGCATTTT
CSASVSFNQPQHF
>TRBD2|.|TRBJ2-1|TRBV18
TGTGCCAGCTCGTCCGCGGGGGGCGACAATGAGCAGTTCTTC
CASSSAGGDNEQFF
>.|.|TRBJ2-1|TRBV5-6
TGTGCCAGCAGCTTGTTAGGGTCAAGGGAGCAGTTCTTC
CASSLLGSREQFF
>.|many|TRBJ1-6|TRBV6-6
TGTGCCAGCGGTCGGCCCCCGGGTTCACCCCTCCACTTT
CASGRPPGSPLHF
>.|few|TRBJ2-1|TRBV28
TGTGCCACCTCCCCTCTGAGCTCCTACAATGAGCAGTTCTTC
CATSPLSSYNEQFF
>.|.|TRBJ1-3|TRBV19
TGTGCCAGTAAGGGACGCAGCTCTGGAAACACCATATATTTT
CASKGRSSGNTIYF
>TRBD1|.|TRBJ2-1|TRBV14
TGTGCCAGCAGCCAAGATTTTTGGGACAGGGGACCGAATGAGCAGTTCTTC
CASSQDFWDRGPNEQFF
>.|few|TRBJ1-1|TRBV2
TGTGCCAGCAGTGTTGAGACCACCACTGAAGCTTTCTTT
CASSVETTTEAFF
>.|few|TRBJ1-1|TRBV5-1
TGCGCCAGCAGCTCAAATCGCGGGGAAGCTTTCTTT
CASSSNRGEAFF
>.|few|TRBJ2-1|TRBV7-3
TGTGCCAGCAGCTTAGGTGGTCCAGGAGGGAATGAGCAGTTCTTC
CASSLGGPGGNEQFF
>TRBD1|.|TRBJ1-5|TRBV28
TGTGCCAGCAGTTTTTTACAGGGGAGCAATCAGCCCCAGCATTTT
CASSFLQGSNQPQHF
>.|many|TRBJ1-5|TRBV5-1
TGCGCCAGCAGCCCCGGGGCAGATAGCAATCAGCCCCAGCATTTT
CASSPGADSNQPQHF
>TRBD2|.|TRBJ2-7|TRBV15
TGTGCCACCAGCAGACGGAGCGGGGCTTCAAGCTCCTACGAGCAGTACTTC
CATSRRSGASSSYEQYF
>.|many|TRBJ1-4|TRBV18
TGTGCCAGCTCCCAGGAGCAGACAGGACTGTTTTTT
CASSQEQTGLFF
>TRBD1|few|TRBJ2-1|TRBV28
TGTGCCAGCAGTTCCCCGGACAGGTTGCCTGATGAGCAGTTCTTC
CASSSPDRLPDEQFF
>TRBD2|few|TRBJ2-3|TRBV3-1
TGTGCCAGCAGCCAACTCCGGGGGCTAGCGGGGGGGCTGGATACGCAGTATTTT
CASSQLRGLAGGLDTQYF
>.|.|TRBJ2-5|TRBV12-3/TRBV12-4
TGTGCCAGCAGTTTATCAGGGACGGAGACCCAGTACTTC
CASSLSGTETQYF
>.|few|TRBJ2-5|TRBV6-2/TRBV6-3
TGTGCCAGCAGAGGGGACCGGGAGACCCAGTACTTC
CASRGDRETQYF
>TRBD1|once|TRBJ2-7|TRBV30
TGTGCCTGGAGGGGGACAGGGATTTACGAGCAGTACTTC
CAWRGTGIYEQYF
>.|few|TRBJ1-1|TRBV7-9
TGTGCCAGCAGCTTAGCCCCCCCAGCCTTTATGAACACTGAAGCTTTCTTT
CASSLAPPAFMNTEAFF
>TRBD2|.|TRBJ2-5|TRBV10-3
TGTGCCATCAGTGAGCGTAGCGGGGGGGGAGAGACCCAGTACTTC
CAISERSGGGETQYF
>TRBD1|.|TRBJ1-1|TRBV5-1
TGCGCCAGCAGCGTTGACAGGGCGAACACTGAAGCTTTCTTT
CASSVDRANTEAFF
>TRBD2|few|TRBJ2-3|TRBV11-3
TGTGCCAGCAGCCTCGGGACTAGCGGGGGGCCCGCAGATACGCAGTATTTT
CASSLGTSGGPADTQYF
>.|.|TRBJ1-1|TRBV12-3/TRBV12-4
TGTGCCAGCAGTCCCCGATCCGGGGGAAACACTGAAGCTTTCTTT
CASSPRSGGNTEAFF